A few counts support the clone carrying this TCR beta chain. The sample is drawn from a study of blood T cells in healthy people across ages. Combining a sample-barcoded 5' primer with a J-beta primer mix, a second PCR ran for roughly 6 to 12 cycles. One entry per CDR3 protein results from TCRdb running MiXCR on the 5' RACE reads. The table lists about 1.8 million distinct CDR3 sequences, 49% of them singletons. Between the trimmed V and J ends, which lost 1 base and 3 bases, there was a span of 5 bases. Germline assignment: CDR1 SGHDN and CDR2 FVKESK. The CDR3 consists of 13 residues. The V and J genes are TRBV14 and TRBJ2-3; no definite D call. This TCR came from a woman aged 40-49 years in good health. Specimen: blood. CDR3 DNA: TGTGCCAGCAGCCAAGTGACAACAGATACGCAGTATTTT. Amino acid sequence: CASSQVTTDTQYF.